These 2 T cell receptor beta chains were sequenced from one sample in a study of T cell changes during pregnancy in multiple sclerosis. Sequenced by immunoSEQ multiplex PCR; TCRdb stores in-frame clones only, minus some. The data hold 45,000 to 60,000 clones, with roughly 94% observed a single time. This specimen consisted of CD4+ T cells from peripheral blood mononuclear cells, obtained in the second trimester of pregnancy. These receptors all stem from a female donor with multiple sclerosis, enrolled in a pregnancy study.

V gene TRBV6-1 combines with J gene TRBJ2-2; TRBD1 matches 8 bases. This CDR3 is 14 amino acids long. Per germline, CDR1 MNHNS and CDR2 SASEGT. Trimming cost V 6 bases and J 3 bases; bases outside gene matches: 3. As DNA, the CDR3 is TGTGCCAGCAGAGGACAGGGTGACACCGGGGAGCTGTTTTTT. This gives the protein CASRGQGDTGELFF.

This chain links TRBV6-1 with TRBJ1-1; D gene unclear. Germline V gene sequence: CDR1 MNHNS, CDR2 SASEGT. This CDR3 has 15 residues. Trimming took off 0 bases at V and 3 bases at J, with 11 bases between the two ends. The CDR3 nucleotides are TGTGCCAGCAGTGAAGCGCTCTGGAGGGACACTGAAGCTTTCTTT. The encoded protein is CASSEALWRDTEAFF.